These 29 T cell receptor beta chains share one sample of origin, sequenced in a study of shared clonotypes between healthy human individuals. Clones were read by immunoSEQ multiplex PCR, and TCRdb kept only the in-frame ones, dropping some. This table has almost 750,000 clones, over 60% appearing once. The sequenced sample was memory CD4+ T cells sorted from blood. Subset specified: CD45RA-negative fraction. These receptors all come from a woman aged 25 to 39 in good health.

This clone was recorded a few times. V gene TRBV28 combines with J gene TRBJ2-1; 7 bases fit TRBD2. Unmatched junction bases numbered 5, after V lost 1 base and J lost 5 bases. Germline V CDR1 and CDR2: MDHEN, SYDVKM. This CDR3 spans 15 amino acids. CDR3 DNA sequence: TGTGCCAGCAGTTTATACCTAGCGGAGAACAATGAGCAGTTCTTC. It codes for CASSLYLAENNEQFF.

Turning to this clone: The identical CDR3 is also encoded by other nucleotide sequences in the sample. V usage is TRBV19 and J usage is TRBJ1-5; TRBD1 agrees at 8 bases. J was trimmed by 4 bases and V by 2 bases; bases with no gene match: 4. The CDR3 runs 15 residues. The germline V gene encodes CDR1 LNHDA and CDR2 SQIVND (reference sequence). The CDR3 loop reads CASSIHGQGNQPQHF. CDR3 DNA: TGTGCCAGTAGTATACATGGACAGGGAAATCAGCCCCAGCATTTT.

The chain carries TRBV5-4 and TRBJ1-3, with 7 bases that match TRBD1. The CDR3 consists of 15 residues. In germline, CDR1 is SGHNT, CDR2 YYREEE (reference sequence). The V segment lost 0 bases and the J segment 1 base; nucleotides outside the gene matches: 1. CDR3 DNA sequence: TGTGCCAGCAGCTTGGACAGGGGATCTGGAAACACCATATATTTT. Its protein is CASSLDRGSGNTIYF.

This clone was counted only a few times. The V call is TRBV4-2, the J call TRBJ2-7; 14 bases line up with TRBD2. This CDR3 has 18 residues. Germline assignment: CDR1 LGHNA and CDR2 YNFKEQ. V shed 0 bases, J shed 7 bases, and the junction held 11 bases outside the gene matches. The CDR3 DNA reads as TGTGCCAGCAGCCAAGAACCGGGGACTAGCGGGAGAGTAATAGAGCAGTACTTC. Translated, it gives CASSQEPGTSGRVIEQYF.

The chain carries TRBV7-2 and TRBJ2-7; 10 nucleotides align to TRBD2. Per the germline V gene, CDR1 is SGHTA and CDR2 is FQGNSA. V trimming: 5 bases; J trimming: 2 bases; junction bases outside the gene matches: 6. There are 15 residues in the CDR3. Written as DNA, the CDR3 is TGTGCCAGCAGCCGTCGGACTAGCGGTACCTACGAGCAGTACTTC. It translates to CASSRRTSGTYEQYF.

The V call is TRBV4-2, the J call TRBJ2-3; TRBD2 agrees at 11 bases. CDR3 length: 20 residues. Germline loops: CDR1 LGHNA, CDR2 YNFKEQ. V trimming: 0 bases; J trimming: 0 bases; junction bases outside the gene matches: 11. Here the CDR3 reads CASSQEPVAGGPTSTDTQYF. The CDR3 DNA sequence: TGTGCCAGCAGCCAAGAACCGGTAGCGGGAGGGCCCACCAGCACAGATACGCAGTATTTT.

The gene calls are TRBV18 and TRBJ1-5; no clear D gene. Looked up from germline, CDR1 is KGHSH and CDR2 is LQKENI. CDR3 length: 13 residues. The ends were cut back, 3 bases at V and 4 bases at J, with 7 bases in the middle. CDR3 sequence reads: CASSPAGNQPQHF. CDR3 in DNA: TGTGCCAGCTCACCGGCGGGTAATCAGCCCCAGCATTTT.

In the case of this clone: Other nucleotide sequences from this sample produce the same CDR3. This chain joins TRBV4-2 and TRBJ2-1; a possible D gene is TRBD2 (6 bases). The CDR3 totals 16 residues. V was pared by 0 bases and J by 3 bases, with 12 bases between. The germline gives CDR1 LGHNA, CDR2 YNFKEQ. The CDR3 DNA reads TGTGCCAGCAGCCAAGAGGGGGGACGGATCTACAATGAGCAGTTCTTC. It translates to CASSQEGGRIYNEQFF.

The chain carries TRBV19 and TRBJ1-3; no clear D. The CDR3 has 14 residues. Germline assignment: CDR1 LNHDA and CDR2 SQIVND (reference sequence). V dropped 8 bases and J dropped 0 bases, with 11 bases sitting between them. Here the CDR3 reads CASSRHNSGNTIYF. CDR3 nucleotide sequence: TGTGCCAGTTCCAGACACAACTCTGGAAACACCATATATTTT.

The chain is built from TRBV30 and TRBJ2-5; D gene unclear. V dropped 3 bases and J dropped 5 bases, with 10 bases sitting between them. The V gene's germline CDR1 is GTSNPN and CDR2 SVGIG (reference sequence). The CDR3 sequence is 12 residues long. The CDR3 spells CAWRLVSETQYF. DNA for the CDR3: TGTGCCTGGAGGTTGGTTAGTGAGACCCAGTACTTC.

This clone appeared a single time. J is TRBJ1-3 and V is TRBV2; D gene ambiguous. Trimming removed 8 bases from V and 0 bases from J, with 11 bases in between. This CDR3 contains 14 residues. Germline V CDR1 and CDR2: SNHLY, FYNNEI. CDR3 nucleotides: TGTGCCAGCCGCAGCGGCGTCTCTGGAAACACCATATATTTT. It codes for CASRSGVSGNTIYF.

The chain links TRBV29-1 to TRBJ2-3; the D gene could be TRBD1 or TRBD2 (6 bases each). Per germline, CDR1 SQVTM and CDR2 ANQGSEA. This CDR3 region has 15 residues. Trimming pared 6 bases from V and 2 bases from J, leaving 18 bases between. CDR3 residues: CSVAGGGTSTDTQYF. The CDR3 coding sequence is TGCAGCGTCGCCGGGGGCGGTACCTCCACAGATACGCAGTATTTT.

CDR3 DNA: TGCGCCAGCAGCTTGGTCCAGGTTTACAATGAGCAGTTCTTC. Translating gives CASSLVQVYNEQFF. This chain joins TRBV5-1 and TRBJ2-1; no clear D. The CDR3 has 14 amino acids. From germline, CDR1 is SGHRS and CDR2 YFSETQ. V dropped 0 bases and J dropped 4 bases, with 8 bases sitting between them.

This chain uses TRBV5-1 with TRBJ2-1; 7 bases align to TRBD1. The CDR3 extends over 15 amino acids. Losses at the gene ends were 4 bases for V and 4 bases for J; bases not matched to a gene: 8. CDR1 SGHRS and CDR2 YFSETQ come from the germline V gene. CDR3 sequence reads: CASSIPGTVYNEQFF. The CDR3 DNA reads TGCGCCAGCAGCATCCCCGGGACAGTATACAATGAGCAGTTCTTC. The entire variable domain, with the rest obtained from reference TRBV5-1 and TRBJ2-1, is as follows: KAGVTQTPRYLIKTRGQQVTLSCSPISGHRSVSWYQQTPGQGLQFLFEYFSETQRNKGNFPGRFSGRQFSNSRSEMNVSTLELGDSALYLCASSIPGTVYNEQFFGPGTRLTVL.

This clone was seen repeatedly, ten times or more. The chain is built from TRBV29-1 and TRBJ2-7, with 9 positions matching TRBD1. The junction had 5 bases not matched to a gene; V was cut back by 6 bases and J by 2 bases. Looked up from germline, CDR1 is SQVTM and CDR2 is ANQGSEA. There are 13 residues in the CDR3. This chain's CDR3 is CSVSQGATYEQYF. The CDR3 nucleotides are TGCAGCGTCTCACAGGGGGCCACCTACGAGCAGTACTTC.

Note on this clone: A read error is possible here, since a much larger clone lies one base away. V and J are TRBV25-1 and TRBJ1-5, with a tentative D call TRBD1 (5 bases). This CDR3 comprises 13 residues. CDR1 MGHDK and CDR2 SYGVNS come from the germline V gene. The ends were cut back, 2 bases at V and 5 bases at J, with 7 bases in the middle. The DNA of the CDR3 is TGTGCCAGCAGTGAACAGGGACATCAGCCCCAGCATTTT. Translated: CASSEQGHQPQHF.

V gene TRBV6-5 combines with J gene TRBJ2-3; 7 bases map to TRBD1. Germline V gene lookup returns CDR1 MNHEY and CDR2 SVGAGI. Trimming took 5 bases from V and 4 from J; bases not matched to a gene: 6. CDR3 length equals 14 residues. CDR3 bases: TGTGCCAGCAGTCAACGGACAGGAGCAGATACGCAGTATTTT. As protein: CASSQRTGADTQYF.

The CDR3 DNA sequence: TGTGCCAGTGGTCCATCAGGGGTCGCCTACGAGCAGTACTTC. It encodes CASGPSGVAYEQYF. The V gene is TRBV6-1, the J gene TRBJ2-7; a weak D match, TRBD1 (6 bases). V was clipped by 9 bases and J by 2 bases, with 17 bases between them. The length of the CDR3 is 14 residues. The germline CDR1 and CDR2 sequences are MNHNS and SASEGT.

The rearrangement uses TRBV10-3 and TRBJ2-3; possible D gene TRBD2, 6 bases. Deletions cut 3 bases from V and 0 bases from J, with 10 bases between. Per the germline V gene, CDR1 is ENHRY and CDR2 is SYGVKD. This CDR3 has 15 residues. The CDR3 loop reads CAISDSSGSTDTQYF. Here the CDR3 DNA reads TGTGCCATCAGTGACTCAAGCGGGAGCACAGATACGCAGTATTTT.

The CDR3 region is CASGQGANQPQHF. The CDR3 DNA follows: TGCGCCAGCGGACAGGGCGCCAATCAGCCCCAGCATTTT. The gene calls are TRBV10-2 and TRBJ1-5, with 8 bases identical to TRBD1. The CDR3 has 13 amino acids. Germline CDR1 is WSHSY and CDR2 is SAAADI. V was clipped by 8 bases and J by 3 bases; unmatched bases: 3.

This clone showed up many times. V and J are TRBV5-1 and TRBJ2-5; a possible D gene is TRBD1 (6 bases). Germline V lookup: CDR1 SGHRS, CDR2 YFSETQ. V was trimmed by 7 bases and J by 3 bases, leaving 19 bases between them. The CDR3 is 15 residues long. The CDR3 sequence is CASSPRIAGEETQYF. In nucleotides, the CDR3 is TGCGCCAGCTCACCCCGGATAGCAGGGGAAGAGACCCAGTACTTC.

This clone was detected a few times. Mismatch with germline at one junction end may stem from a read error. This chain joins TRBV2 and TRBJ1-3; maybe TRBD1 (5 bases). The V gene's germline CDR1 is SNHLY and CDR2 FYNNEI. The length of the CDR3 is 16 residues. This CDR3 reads CASREDQGISGNTIYF. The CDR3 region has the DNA TGTGCCAGCAGAGAAGATCAGGGAATCTCTGGAAACACCATATATTTT.

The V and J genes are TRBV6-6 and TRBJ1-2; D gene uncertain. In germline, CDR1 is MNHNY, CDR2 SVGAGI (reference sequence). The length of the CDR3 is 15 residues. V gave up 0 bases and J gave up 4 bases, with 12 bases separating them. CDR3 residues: CASSYSFSGSYGYTF. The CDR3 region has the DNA TGTGCCAGCAGTTACTCCTTTTCGGGGTCCTATGGCTACACCTTC.

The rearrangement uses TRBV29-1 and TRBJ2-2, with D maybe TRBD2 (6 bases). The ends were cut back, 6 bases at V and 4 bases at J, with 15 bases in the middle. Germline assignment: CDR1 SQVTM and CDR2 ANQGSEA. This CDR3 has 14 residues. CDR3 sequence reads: CSVRLDGGTGELFF. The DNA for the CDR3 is TGCAGCGTCCGACTAGATGGGGGCACCGGGGAGCTGTTTTTT.

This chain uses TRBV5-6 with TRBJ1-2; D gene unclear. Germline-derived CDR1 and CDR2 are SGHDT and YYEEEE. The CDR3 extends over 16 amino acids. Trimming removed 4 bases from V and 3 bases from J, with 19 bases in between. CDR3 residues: CASSIRVEGLYYGYTF. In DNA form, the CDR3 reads TGTGCCAGCAGCATCCGGGTGGAGGGTCTATACTATGGCTACACCTTC.

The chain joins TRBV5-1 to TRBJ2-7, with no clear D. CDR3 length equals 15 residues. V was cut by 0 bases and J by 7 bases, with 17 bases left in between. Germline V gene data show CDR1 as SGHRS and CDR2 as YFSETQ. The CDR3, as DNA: TGCGCCAGCAGCTTGGCCGGAGCGTCTCAACGGGAGCAGTACTTC. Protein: CASSLAGASQREQYF.

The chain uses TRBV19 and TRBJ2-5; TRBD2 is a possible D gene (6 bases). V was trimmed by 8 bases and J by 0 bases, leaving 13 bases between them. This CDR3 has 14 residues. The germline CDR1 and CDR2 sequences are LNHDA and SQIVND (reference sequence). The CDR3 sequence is CASRPGDDQETQYF. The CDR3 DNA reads TGTGCCAGTCGACCGGGAGATGACCAAGAGACCCAGTACTTC.

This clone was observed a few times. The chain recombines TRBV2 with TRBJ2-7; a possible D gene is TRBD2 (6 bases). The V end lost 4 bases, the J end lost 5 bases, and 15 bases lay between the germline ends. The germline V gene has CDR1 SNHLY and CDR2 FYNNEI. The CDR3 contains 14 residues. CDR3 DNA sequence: TGTGCCAGCAGTGTGGGTGCTAGCGTCGACGAGCAGTACTTC. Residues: CASSVGASVDEQYF.

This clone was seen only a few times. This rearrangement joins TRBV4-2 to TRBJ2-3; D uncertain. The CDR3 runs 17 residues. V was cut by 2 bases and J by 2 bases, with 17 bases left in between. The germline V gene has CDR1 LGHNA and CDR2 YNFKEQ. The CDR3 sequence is CASSQTLSGMPTDTQYF. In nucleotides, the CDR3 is TGTGCCAGCAGCCAAACCCTTTCTGGGATGCCCACAGATACGCAGTATTTT.